The clone carrying this T cell receptor beta chain was counted at least ten times. Its antigen is not identified. The length of the CDR3 is 13 residues. Germline-derived CDR1 and CDR2 are DFQATT and SNEGSKA (reference sequence). With 2 bases removed from V and 0 bases from J, the gap between germline ends came to 7 bases. Reasons for excluding patients were uncontrolled infection, other autoimmune disease, pregnancy or lactation. The data originate from a study of T cells in Graves' hyperthyroidism and ophthalmopathy. Study-wide results and caveats: Patients with ophthalmopathy were separated from those with stable hyperthyroidism by a 13 V-J model. Blood also showed most of the thyroid clonotypes that were expanded above 0.001.

The investigators amplified TCR beta CDR3 regions from RNA transcripts. The HTBI primer set served for first-round RT-PCR of the TCR CDR3. TCRdb reprocessed the multiplex PCR reads via MiXCR and lists one record per CDR3 protein. The top ten hold about 34% of the sample, which has hundreds of thousands of distinct CDR3 sequences, under 25% seen once. The V call is TRBV20-1, the J call TRBJ1-1; tentative D call: TRBD1 (5 bases). The material sequenced was blood. This TCR was sampled from a man younger than 45 with Graves' ophthalmopathy. The CDR3 bases are TGCAGTGCTAGACGAGGGGTGAACACTGAAGCTTTCTTT. Translation gives CSARRGVNTEAFF.